One sample yielded the 24 T cell receptor beta chains listed below, sequenced in a study of T cells in narcolepsy (dated by TCRdb to 2017 to 2018). To prepare the library, the immunoSEQ multiplex PCR assay was applied. TCRdb took this table from immuneACCESS and kept in-frame rearrangements with V and J called. Such tables lack part of the clones; where checked against another copy, unresolved V genes explain under half of the gap, and the rest is unexplained. A total of about 32,000 clones appear in this sample, 79% of them only once. Roughly 3.8% of the sample is held by the ten biggest clonotypes. The sample comprised memory (CD45RA-) CD4+ T cells from blood. The intended sense of this specimen's cell subset or site label: memory T cells sorted ex vivo from peripheral blood. The receptors stem from a human donor in good health.

The chain is built from TRBV6-5 and TRBJ2-7; the D is unclear. This CDR3 is built from 13 residues. V lost 10 bases to trimming and J lost 2 bases, with 15 bases between them. The germline V gene encodes CDR1 MNHEY and CDR2 SVGAGI. The CDR3 region has the DNA TGTGCCACAATGGAAGCAGGTACCTACGAGCAGTACTTC. This translates into CATMEAGTYEQYF.

This chain links TRBV18 with TRBJ2-3; D perhaps matches TRBD2 (6 bases). This CDR3 region has 14 residues. The V gene lost 6 bases and the J gene lost 1 base, with 11 bases spanning the gap. Germline V CDR1 and CDR2: KGHSH, LQKENI. CDR3 amino acids: CASSSGVGTDTQYF. DNA of the CDR3: TGTGCCAGCTCGTCGGGGGTTGGCACAGATACGCAGTATTTT.

This clone appeared a few times. The chain couples TRBV18 to TRBJ1-3; maybe TRBD1 (5 bases). V lost 6 bases, J lost 0 bases, and 9 bases lay in between. The CDR3 is 14 amino acids. Per germline, CDR1 KGHSH and CDR2 LQKENI. The CDR3 nucleotides are TGTGCCAGCTCTGTCGACAGCTCTGGAAACACCATATATTTT. The encoded protein is CASSVDSSGNTIYF.

The chain uses TRBV10-3 and TRBJ2-1, with D perhaps matching TRBD2 (7 bases). V was trimmed by 6 bases and J by 2 bases, leaving 17 bases between them. Germline CDR1 and CDR2: ENHRY and SYGVKD. This CDR3 comprises 16 residues. The CDR3 DNA reads as TGTGCCATCAGAGGGGGGGCTAGCGGCACCTACAATGAGCAGTTCTTC. As protein: CAIRGGASGTYNEQFF.

The CDR3: CASSLEKSSYNEQFF. The CDR3 DNA is TGTGCCAGCAGCTTAGAGAAGAGCTCCTACAATGAGCAGTTCTTC. This chain joins TRBV11-2 and TRBJ2-1; D not certain. Germline-derived CDR1 and CDR2 are SGHAT and FQNNGV. Trimming took 0 bases from V and 0 from J, leaving 6 bases between them. The CDR3 loop spans 15 amino acids.

The chain has TRBV19 and TRBJ1-5; maybe TRBD1 (5 bases). V was clipped by 4 bases and J by 7 bases, with 20 bases between them. The CDR3 extends over 16 amino acids. In germline, CDR1 is LNHDA, CDR2 SQIVND (reference sequence). The CDR3 region is CASSSSWTPPDQPQHF. CDR3 coding DNA: TGTGCCAGTAGTAGCTCTTGGACACCCCCAGACCAGCCCCAGCATTTT.

V gene TRBV2 combines with J gene TRBJ2-7, with D unresolved. CDR1 SNHLY and CDR2 FYNNEI come from the germline V gene. The CDR3 spans 11 residues. V was pared by 7 bases and J by 5 bases, with 9 bases between. Here the CDR3 DNA reads TGTGCCAGCAAGGAAGCGAACGAGCAGTACTTC. Its translation: CASKEANEQYF.

CDR3 sequence (DNA): TGTGCCAGCAGCTTAGTTTTCATTGCGAACACTGAAGCTTTCTTT. Its translation: CASSLVFIANTEAFF. The J gene is TRBJ1-1, the V gene TRBV11-2; no definite D call. CDR3 length: 15 residues. The germline V and J ends were trimmed by 1 base and 1 base, with 10 bases remaining between them. The germline V gene has CDR1 SGHAT and CDR2 FQNNGV.

This clone was detected only once. The V gene is TRBV20-1, the J gene TRBJ2-5; TRBD2 agrees at 7 bases. Gene TRBJ2-7 matches the end of the DNA better, so the J call may be wrong. Looked up from germline, CDR1 is DFQATT and CDR2 is SNEGSKA (reference sequence). The CDR3 is made up of 11 amino acids. In DNA, the CDR3 is TGCAGTGCTATGGGGGGGTACGAGCAGTACTTC. As protein: CSAMGGYEQYF.

This clone turned up a few times. This chain joins TRBV5-4 and TRBJ1-2; weak D call: TRBD1 (5 bases). The CDR3 is 13 amino acids. Germline V lookup: CDR1 SGHNT, CDR2 YYREEE (reference sequence). The V gene lost 0 bases and the J gene lost 4 bases, with 7 bases spanning the gap. CDR3 loop: CASSLGGTYGYTF. For the CDR3, the DNA is TGTGCCAGCAGCTTGGGGGGGACCTATGGCTACACCTTC.

This clone ranks as medium-sized. The sample contains more than one DNA sequence encoding this CDR3. The genes are TRBV6-6 and TRBJ2-3; D unclear. Germline V gives CDR1 MNHNY, CDR2 SVGAGI (reference sequence). V lost 6 bases to trimming and J lost 1 base, with 8 bases between them. CDR3 size: 13 residues. The chain's CDR3 is CASSPGGTDTQYF. CDR3 DNA sequence: TGTGCCAGCAGCCCTGGGGGCACAGATACGCAGTATTTT.

The gene calls are TRBV6-6 and TRBJ1-1; D remains ambiguous. The CDR3 is 12 amino acids. V was cut by 7 bases and J by 0 bases, with 6 bases left in between. Germline assignment: CDR1 MNHNY and CDR2 SVGAGI (reference sequence). CDR3 bases: TGTGCCAGCACTCGGGTGAACACTGAAGCTTTCTTT. This encodes CASTRVNTEAFF.

This clone has a single count. The V gene is TRBV5-1, the J gene TRBJ2-5; D is possibly TRBD1 (5 bases). The CDR3 has 14 residues. CDR1 and CDR2 (germline): SGHRS, YFSETQ. The ends were cut back, 0 bases at V and 2 bases at J, with 8 bases in the middle. CDR3 nucleotides: TGCGCCAGCAGCTTGGGGGCAGGGCAAGAGACCCAGTACTTC. Translating gives CASSLGAGQETQYF.

CDR3 sequence: CASSHRHLTNTEAFF. DNA of the CDR3: TGTGCCAGCAGCCACAGACACCTGACTAACACTGAAGCTTTCTTT. This chain connects TRBV14 to TRBJ1-1; no firm D call. The V and J ends lost 3 bases and 2 bases respectively, with 13 bases between them. This CDR3 has 15 residues. From germline, CDR1 is SGHDN and CDR2 FVKESK. The full variable domain, its missing parts supplied by reference TRBV14 and TRBJ1-1, is EAGVTQFPSHSVIEKGQTVTLRCDPISGHDNLYWYRRVMGKEIKFLLHFVKESKQDESGMPNNRFLAERTGGTYSTLKVQPAELEDSGVYFCASSHRHLTNTEAFFGQGTRLTVV.

The chain combines TRBV2 with TRBJ1-2; 7 bases align to TRBD1. CDR1 is SNHLY and CDR2 is FYNNEI in the germline V gene. This CDR3 region has 14 residues. V lost 6 bases and J lost 3; bases outside the gene matches: 7. CDR3 nucleotides: TGTGCCAGCAGGGAACTAGACAGGGACTATGGCTACACCTTC. Translating it yields CASRELDRDYGYTF.

The CDR3 loop reads CASSSRVLAGSDTQYF. CDR3 bases: TGTGCCAGCAGCTCCCGCGTACTAGCGGGATCAGATACGCAGTATTTT. The V call is TRBV11-3, the J call TRBJ2-3; 10 bases are a match to TRBD2. With V trimmed by 4 bases and J by 4 bases, 8 bases remained unmatched. The CDR3 extends over 16 amino acids. The germline V gene encodes CDR1 SGHNT and CDR2 YENEEA.

The rearrangement links TRBV5-6 to TRBJ1-4; D uncertain. V lost 0 bases and J 7 bases, leaving 7 bases between the germline ends. Germline V gene lookup returns CDR1 SGHDT and CDR2 YYEEEE. There are 13 residues in the CDR3. DNA for the CDR3: TGTGCCAGCAGCTTGGGGGCGAGTGAAAAACTGTTTTTT. It is translated as CASSLGASEKLFF.

This rearrangement joins TRBV5-4 to TRBJ2-7, with 7 bases identical to TRBD2. Germline values: CDR1 SGHNT, CDR2 YYREEE (reference sequence). V shed 4 bases, J shed 1 base, and the junction held 11 bases outside the gene matches. This CDR3 region has 16 residues. As DNA, the CDR3 is TGTGCCAGCAGCCCGGTTCGCGGGAGCACTTCCTACGAGCAGTACTTC. Encoded protein: CASSPVRGSTSYEQYF.

The V call is TRBV18, the J call TRBJ2-2; tentative D call: TRBD2 (5 bases). Trimming left V 5 bases short and J 4 bases short, with 14 bases between. Per germline, CDR1 KGHSH and CDR2 LQKENI. The length of the CDR3 is 15 residues. CDR3 residues: CASSGFQAGTGELFF. The DNA for the CDR3 is TGTGCCAGCTCAGGTTTCCAGGCGGGCACCGGGGAGCTGTTTTTT. The full variable domain, in which reference TRBV18 and TRBJ2-2 provide the parts outside the CDR3, is NAGVMQNPRHLVRRRGQEARLRCSPMKGHSHVYWYRQLPEEGLKFMVYLQKENIIDESGMPKERFSAEFPKEGPSILRIQQVVRGDSAAYFCASSGFQAGTGELFFGEGSRLTVL.

The chain joins TRBV10-3 to TRBJ2-1; 11 bases are a match to TRBD2. Trimming at V came to 4 bases and at J to 5 bases, leaving 4 bases not matched to a gene. The CDR3 runs to 15 residues. Germline V gene data show CDR1 as ENHRY and CDR2 as SYGVKD. CDR3 loop: CAISGLAGLNNEQFF. For the CDR3, the DNA is TGTGCCATCAGTGGACTAGCGGGACTCAACAATGAGCAGTTCTTC.

The chain has TRBV30 and TRBJ2-1, with D hard to call. The CDR3 contains 18 residues. Looked up from germline, CDR1 is GTSNPN and CDR2 is SVGIG (reference sequence). V lost 0 bases and J 1 base, leaving 19 bases between the germline ends. The CDR3 sequence: CAWSVRGFGKFSYNEQFF. The CDR3 nucleotides are TGTGCCTGGAGTGTACGTGGATTTGGGAAATTTTCCTACAATGAGCAGTTCTTC. The whole variable domain, filled in from reference TRBV30 and TRBJ2-1, reads SQTIHQWPATLVQPVGSPLSLECTVEGTSNPNLYWYRQAAGRGLQLLFYSVGIGQISSEVPQNLSASRPQDRQFILSSKKLLLSDSGFYLCAWSVRGFGKFSYNEQFFGPGTRLTVL.

Comments on this clone: At one end the junction does not follow the germline gene, possibly because of a read error. The chain carries TRBV6-6 and TRBJ2-4; no reliable D call. The length of the CDR3 is 11 residues. The germline gives CDR1 MNHNY, CDR2 SVGAGI (reference sequence). The CDR3 spells CASSSGCQTGF. Here the CDR3 DNA reads TGTGCCAGCAGTTCCGGCTGCCAAACCGGCTTC.

This chain links TRBV27 with TRBJ2-4; D not certain. Per germline, CDR1 MNHEY and CDR2 SMNVEV (reference sequence). V was trimmed by 6 bases and J by 2 bases, leaving 14 bases between them. The length of the CDR3 is 15 residues. In nucleotides, the CDR3 is TGTGCCAGCAGGCCCCTTGATGGGTCCAAAAACATTCAGTACTTC. This encodes CASRPLDGSKNIQYF.

The chain carries TRBV5-4 and TRBJ2-2; 8 bases map to TRBD1. There are 16 residues in the CDR3. Germline assignment: CDR1 SGHNT and CDR2 YYREEE (reference sequence). Trimming at V came to 3 bases and at J to 0 bases, leaving 4 bases not matched to a gene. The CDR3, as DNA: TGTGCCAGCAGCTCGCCGGGACAGGCGAACACCGGGGAGCTGTTTTTT. Translation gives CASSSPGQANTGELFF.